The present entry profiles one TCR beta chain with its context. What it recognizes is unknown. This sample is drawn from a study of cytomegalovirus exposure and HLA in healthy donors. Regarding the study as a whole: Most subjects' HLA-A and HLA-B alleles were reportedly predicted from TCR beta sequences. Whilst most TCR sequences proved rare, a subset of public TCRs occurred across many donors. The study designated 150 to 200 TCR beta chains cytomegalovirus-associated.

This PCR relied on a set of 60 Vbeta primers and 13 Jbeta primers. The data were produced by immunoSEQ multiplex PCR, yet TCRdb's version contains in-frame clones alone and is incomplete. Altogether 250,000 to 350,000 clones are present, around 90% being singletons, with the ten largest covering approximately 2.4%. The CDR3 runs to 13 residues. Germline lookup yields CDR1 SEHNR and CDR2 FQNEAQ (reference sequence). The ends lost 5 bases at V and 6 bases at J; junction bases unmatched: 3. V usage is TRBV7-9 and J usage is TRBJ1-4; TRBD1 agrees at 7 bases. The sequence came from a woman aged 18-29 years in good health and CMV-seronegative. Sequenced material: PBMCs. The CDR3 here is CASSPTGDEKLFF. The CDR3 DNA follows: TGTGCCAGCAGCCCTACAGGGGATGAAAAACTGTTTTTT.